The 30 T cell receptor beta chains given below trace back to one sample, sequenced in a study of blood T cell repertoires in COVID-19. TCRdb's copy holds only in-frame clones and misses some; the assay was immunoSEQ multiplex PCR. This sample has about 160,000 clones, with approximately 82% found just once. What was sequenced was peripheral blood. The receptors originated from a woman at least 80 years old with acute or convalescent COVID-19.

The chain employs TRBV2 and TRBJ2-7, with a weak D call TRBD1 (5 bases). V lost 4 bases and J lost 3, with 13 bases in between. In germline, CDR1 is SNHLY, CDR2 FYNNEI. This CDR3 is 14 amino acids long. CDR3 loop: CASSVYRSNYEQYF. The CDR3, as DNA: TGTGCCAGCAGTGTCTACAGGAGTAACTACGAGCAGTACTTC. Full variable domain (outside the CDR3, taken from reference TRBV2 and TRBJ2-7): EPEVTQTPSHQVTQMGQEVILRCVPISNHLYFYWYRQILGQKVEFLVSFYNNEISEKSEIFDDQFSVERPDGSNFTLKIRSTKLEDSAMYFCASSVYRSNYEQYFGPGTRLTVT.

This clone was detected only a few times. The chain combines TRBV30 with TRBJ2-7; TRBD2 aligns across 8 bases. Germline V CDR1 and CDR2: GTSNPN, SVGIG (reference sequence). This CDR3 comprises 13 residues. J lost 0 bases, V lost 3 bases, and 1 base had no gene match. The CDR3 spells CAWSGTSSYEQYF. CDR3 DNA: TGTGCCTGGAGCGGGACTAGCTCCTACGAGCAGTACTTC.

The rearrangement links TRBV29-1 to TRBJ2-7, with 7 bases aligning to TRBD1. The CDR3 consists of 12 residues. Germline values: CDR1 SQVTM, CDR2 ANQGSEA. With 6 bases clipped from V and 0 bases from J, the junction kept 2 bases outside the gene matches. CDR3 sequence: CSVRDSSYEQYF. CDR3 bases: TGCAGCGTCCGGGACAGCTCCTACGAGCAGTACTTC.

The chain carries TRBV10-3 and TRBJ1-1; 10 bases are shared with TRBD1. V lost 7 bases and J lost 7; bases outside the gene matches: 9. The germline CDR1 and CDR2 sequences are ENHRY and SYGVKD. The length of the CDR3 is 14 residues. The CDR3, as DNA: TGTGCCATCAATTCGGACAGGGGGATGGGTGAAGCTTTCTTT. Residues: CAINSDRGMGEAFF.

The chain uses TRBV19 and TRBJ2-2; 8 bases are shared with TRBD1. CDR3 length: 14 residues. V was pared by 5 bases and J by 2 bases, with 1 base of the junction left unmatched. Germline loops: CDR1 LNHDA, CDR2 SQIVND (reference sequence). In DNA, the CDR3 is TGTGCCAGTAGTGACAGGGGAAACACCGGGGAGCTGTTTTTT. Residues: CASSDRGNTGELFF.

The rearrangement uses TRBV7-9 and TRBJ2-3, with 7 bases that match TRBD2. CDR1 SEHNR and CDR2 FQNEAQ come from the germline V gene (reference sequence). The length of the CDR3 is 16 residues. After removal of 5 bases from V and 1 base from J, the junction contained 9 bases not matched to a gene. CDR3 coding DNA: TGTGCCAGCAGCGCCCTCGAGGGGAGGGGCACAGATACGCAGTATTTT. Translating it yields CASSALEGRGTDTQYF.

The chain couples TRBV5-6 to TRBJ1-2; no clear D gene. This CDR3 spans 14 amino acids. Trimming took off 0 bases at V and 4 bases at J, with 10 bases between the two ends. Germline CDR1 SGHDT, CDR2 YYEEEE. The CDR3 sequence is CASSLAPTSYGYTF. CDR3 in DNA: TGTGCCAGCAGCTTGGCCCCAACGAGCTATGGCTACACCTTC.

This clone was seen once. J is TRBJ2-2 and V is TRBV11-2; 8 nucleotides match TRBD2. The junction had 2 bases not matched to a gene; V was cut back by 3 bases and J by 5 bases. Germline CDR1 reads SGHAT; CDR2 reads FQNNGV. CDR3 size: 14 residues. The CDR3 DNA reads as TGTGCCAGCAGCTTCGGGACTAGAACCGGGGAGCTGTTTTTT. Translation gives CASSFGTRTGELFF.

This clone occurred a few times. This chain joins TRBV19 and TRBJ2-1; 7 positions match TRBD2. CDR1 and CDR2 (germline): LNHDA, SQIVND (reference sequence). V lost 3 bases to trimming and J lost 3 bases; unmatched junction nucleotides: 5. CDR3 length: 15 amino acids. The CDR3 region has the DNA TGTGCCAGTAGTATTCGGCGGGAGAACTACAATGAGCAGTTCTTC. Amino acids: CASSIRRENYNEQFF.

The chain carries TRBV6-5 and TRBJ1-5; D ambiguous. The germline CDR1 and CDR2 sequences are MNHEY and SVGAGI. Deletions cut 5 bases from V and 5 bases from J, with 13 bases between. The CDR3 covers 14 residues. CDR3 coding DNA: TGTGCCAGCAGTCCGGATCCGGGGTATCAGCCCCAGCATTTT. It is translated as CASSPDPGYQPQHF.

The chain carries TRBV28 and TRBJ1-4, with 7 nucleotides matching TRBD1. The CDR3 spans 16 residues. Germline V lookup: CDR1 MDHEN, CDR2 SYDVKM. V dropped 1 base and J dropped 6; count of bases not matched to a gene: 8. CDR3 DNA: TGTGCCAGCAGTTTATCTAAAGGGGGCCACCATGAAAAACTGTTTTTT. Its protein is CASSLSKGGHHEKLFF. The full variable domain, with the rest looked up from reference TRBV28 and TRBJ1-4, is DVKVTQSSRYLVKRTGEKVFLECVQDMDHENMFWYRQDPGLGLRLIYFSYDVKMKEKGDIPEGYSVSREKKERFSLILESASTNQTSMYLCASSLSKGGHHEKLFFGSGTQLSVL.

The count of this clone is one. The rearrangement joins TRBV3-1 (or the pseudogene TRBV3-2) to TRBJ1-1; TRBD1 agrees at 8 bases. The V gene end was trimmed by 0 bases and the J gene end by 6 bases; junction bases not matched to a gene: 9. The CDR3 has 16 amino acids. The germline V gene encodes CDR1 LGHDT and CDR2 YNNKEL (reference sequence). The CDR3 DNA reads as TGTGCCAGCAGCCAAGAGAGAGCGGCAGGGGGCCCTGAAGCTTTCTTT. Translation: CASSQERAAGGPEAFF.

The rearrangement uses TRBV20-1 and TRBJ1-1, with 9 bases lining up with TRBD1. J lost 1 base, V lost 3 bases, and 9 bases had no gene match. CDR1 and CDR2 from the germline V gene are DFQATT and SNEGSKA (reference sequence). This CDR3 has 16 residues. The CDR3, as DNA: TGCAGTGCTAGTTATACAGGGGGCTATGAGAACACTGAAGCTTTCTTT. Its translation: CSASYTGGYENTEAFF.

The chain carries TRBV30 and TRBJ2-7, with D perhaps matching TRBD2 (6 bases). The CDR3 consists of 12 residues. Germline-derived CDR1 and CDR2 are GTSNPN and SVGIG (reference sequence). The V gene lost 8 bases and the J gene lost 0 bases, with 11 bases spanning the gap. CDR3 amino acids: CAGDSNSYEQYF. The DNA for the CDR3 is TGTGCCGGGGACTCGAACTCCTACGAGCAGTACTTC.

V and J are TRBV6-5 and TRBJ2-3; TRBD2 matches at 12 bases. This CDR3 spans 14 amino acids. The J segment lost 10 bases and the V segment lost 2 bases, leaving 4 bases of the junction unmatched. In germline, CDR1 is MNHEY, CDR2 SVGAGI. CDR3 region: CASSYDLAGGPQYF. In DNA form, the CDR3 reads TGTGCCAGCAGTTACGACCTAGCGGGAGGGCCGCAGTATTTT.

The chain has TRBV7-9 and TRBJ1-4; no firm D call. The CDR3 has 15 amino acids. Trimming shortened V by 2 bases and J by 7 bases, and 14 bases separated the two germline ends. Germline V gives CDR1 SEHNR, CDR2 FQNEAQ (reference sequence). The CDR3 is CASSLTAGIGEKLFF. CDR3 bases: TGTGCCAGCAGCTTAACGGCAGGAATCGGTGAAAAACTGTTTTTT.

The genes are TRBV29-1 and TRBJ2-7; no clear D. The CDR3 is made up of 13 amino acids. The germline V gene has CDR1 SQVTM and CDR2 ANQGSEA. V dropped 3 bases and J dropped 0 bases, with 9 bases sitting between them. CDR3 loop: CSVDAGDSYEQYF. DNA for the CDR3: TGCAGCGTTGATGCAGGCGACTCCTACGAGCAGTACTTC.

The chain combines TRBV7-2 with TRBJ2-2; 12 positions match TRBD2. The ends lost 5 bases at V and 4 bases at J; junction bases unmatched: 5. The length of the CDR3 is 16 residues. Germline assignment: CDR1 SGHTA and CDR2 FQGNSA. In DNA, the CDR3 is TGTGCCAGCAGCCCGGGACTAGCGGGCGGCACCGGGGAGCTGTTTTTT. Its translation: CASSPGLAGGTGELFF.

This chain uses TRBV18 with TRBJ2-7; D unresolved. Germline V CDR1 and CDR2: KGHSH, LQKENI. V was pared by 3 bases and J by 2 bases, with 11 bases between. The CDR3 extends over 14 amino acids. CDR3 residues: CASSPSMVTYEQYF. The CDR3 DNA is TGTGCCAGCTCACCCTCTATGGTGACCTACGAGCAGTACTTC.

The chain couples TRBV2 to TRBJ2-1, with 13 bases lining up with TRBD2. The CDR3 is 16 residues long. J gave up 3 bases and V 6 bases, and 5 bases lay outside the gene matches. Germline assignment: CDR1 SNHLY and CDR2 FYNNEI. Written as DNA, the CDR3 is TGTGCCAGCAGGGAGAGGACTAGCGGGGGCTACAATGAGCAGTTCTTC. Translated: CASRERTSGGYNEQFF.

This rearrangement joins TRBV20-1 to TRBJ1-5, with 7 bases lining up with TRBD1. Germline V lookup: CDR1 DFQATT, CDR2 SNEGSKA (reference sequence). V gave up 6 bases and J gave up 11 bases; unmatched junction bases: 4. The CDR3 totals 10 residues. The CDR3 reads CSALGQAQHF. DNA of the CDR3: TGCAGTGCCTTAGGACAGGCCCAGCATTTT.

This clone was detected a few times. The sample contains more than one DNA sequence encoding this CDR3. This sequence joins TRBV5-1 and TRBJ2-1, with TRBD2 matching 9 bases. Germline loops: CDR1 SGHRS, CDR2 YFSETQ. The CDR3 has 17 residues. The ends lost 0 bases at V and 0 bases at J; junction bases unmatched: 4. The CDR3 sequence: CASSLEGSGSSYNEQFF. Written as DNA, the CDR3 is TGCGCCAGCAGCTTGGAGGGTAGCGGGAGCTCCTACAATGAGCAGTTCTTC.

This clone was observed once. The rearrangement joins TRBV5-5 to TRBJ1-3; D gene uncertain. Germline values: CDR1 SGHKS, CDR2 YYEKEE (reference sequence). The CDR3 spans 16 residues. The V end was cut by 0 bases, the J end by 2 bases, with 12 bases between. The CDR3 region is CASSLGAGATGNTIYF. Here the CDR3 DNA reads TGTGCCAGCAGCTTGGGGGCGGGTGCGACTGGAAACACCATATATTTT.

V gene TRBV10-1 combines with J gene TRBJ2-7; D perhaps matches TRBD2 (6 bases). Germline V gives CDR1 WNHNN, CDR2 SYGVQD (reference sequence). The V gene lost 3 bases and the J gene lost 3 bases, with 12 bases spanning the gap. This CDR3 contains 14 residues. CDR3 loop: CASSDGGILYEQYF. DNA of the CDR3: TGCGCCAGCAGTGACGGCGGGATACTCTACGAGCAGTACTTC.

This chain connects TRBV5-1 to TRBJ2-3; 12 bases match TRBD2. V was clipped by 4 bases and J by 5 bases; unmatched bases: 2. Germline CDR1 reads SGHRS; CDR2 reads YFSETQ. CDR3 length equals 14 residues. The DNA of the CDR3 is TGCGCCAGCAGCGAGACTAGCGGGAGAGATACGCAGTATTTT. Translating it yields CASSETSGRDTQYF. Together with reference TRBV5-1 and TRBJ2-3, the CDR3 gives the full variable domain: KAGVTQTPRYLIKTRGQQVTLSCSPISGHRSVSWYQQTPGQGLQFLFEYFSETQRNKGNFPGRFSGRQFSNSRSEMNVSTLELGDSALYLCASSETSGRDTQYFGPGTRLTVL.

This clone came up once. This rearrangement joins TRBV7-8 to TRBJ2-1, with 8 bases aligning to TRBD1. This CDR3 is 15 amino acids long. V dropped 2 bases and J dropped 2; count of bases not matched to a gene: 2. CDR1 is SGHVS, CDR2 FQNEAQ, per germline. The CDR3 DNA reads as TGTGCCAGCAGCTTACAGGGGGCGGCCTACAATGAGCAGTTCTTC. It translates to CASSLQGAAYNEQFF.

This clone was recorded a few times. The rearrangement links TRBV3-1 (or the pseudogene TRBV3-2) to TRBJ1-4; 8 nucleotides agree with TRBD1. Trimming took 4 bases from V and 8 from J; bases not matched to a gene: 9. The V gene's germline CDR1 is LGHDT and CDR2 YNNKEL (reference sequence). This CDR3 contains 15 residues. The CDR3 loop reads CASSPRTGSGEKLFF. The CDR3 DNA reads as TGTGCCAGCAGCCCGAGGACAGGGTCGGGGGAAAAACTGTTTTTT.

V usage is TRBV12-3 or TRBV12-4 and J usage is TRBJ2-7; D not certain. V was pared by 5 bases and J by 1 base, with 6 bases between. The CDR3 has 12 residues. CDR3 coding DNA: TGTGCCAGCAGTGCCGAGTCCTACGAGCAGTACTTC. Translation: CASSAESYEQYF.

This chain connects TRBV19 to TRBJ1-2; a possible D gene is TRBD1 (6 bases). This CDR3 region has 13 residues. The germline gives CDR1 LNHDA, CDR2 SQIVND (reference sequence). Trimming pared 6 bases from V and 3 bases from J, leaving 11 bases between. The CDR3 DNA is TGTGCCAGTAGCAGGACAGCCTACTATGGCTACACCTTC. Translated: CASSRTAYYGYTF. The whole variable domain, filled in from reference TRBV19 and TRBJ1-2, reads DGGITQSPKYLFRKEGQNVTLSCEQNLNHDAMYWYRQDPGQGLRLIYYSQIVNDFQKGDIAEGYSVSREKKESFPLTVTSAQKNPTAFYLCASSRTAYYGYTFGSGTRLTVV.

Notes on this clone: The same CDR3 is also encoded by other DNA sequences in this sample. The chain recombines TRBV7-9 with TRBJ2-3; 14 positions match TRBD2. Per the germline V gene, CDR1 is SEHNR and CDR2 is FQNEAQ (reference sequence). The J segment lost 2 bases and the V segment lost 3 bases, leaving 1 base of the junction unmatched. The CDR3 sequence is 16 residues long. The CDR3 spells CASSLGLAGVTDTQYF. CDR3 sequence (DNA): TGTGCCAGCAGCTTGGGACTAGCGGGGGTCACAGATACGCAGTATTTT.